The next 19 T cell receptor beta chains were all read from a single sample in a study of blood T cell repertoires in COVID-19. Measured with immunoSEQ multiplex PCR; TCRdb has only the in-frame clones, and not every one. The sample lists about 250,000 clones; approximately 79% were seen once. The sequencing input was peripheral blood. The receptors were sampled from a woman older than 75 with active or convalescent COVID-19.

The CDR3 is CASSLETGTHEKLFF. CDR3 in DNA: TGTGCCAGCAGCTTAGAGACAGGGACCCATGAAAAACTGTTTTTT. V is TRBV7-6 and J is TRBJ1-4; 7 nucleotides align to TRBD1. Germline trimming cut 1 base from V and 6 bases from J; bases unmatched to any gene: 5. This CDR3 spans 15 amino acids. The V gene's germline CDR1 is SGHVS and CDR2 FNYEAQ.

Details on this clone: Within the sample, other DNA sequences also encode this same CDR3. The chain links TRBV9 to TRBJ1-1; D is possibly TRBD1 (6 bases). The CDR3 consists of 14 residues. Germline V gene sequence: CDR1 SGDLS, CDR2 YYNGEE. Trimming cost V 4 bases and J 0 bases, with 10 bases left between them. In DNA form, the CDR3 reads TGTGCCAGCAGCCTCACAGGGATGAACACTGAAGCTTTCTTT. Translated, it gives CASSLTGMNTEAFF.

The chain is built from TRBV20-1 and TRBJ2-5; the match to TRBD1 covers 7 bases. Germline-derived CDR1 and CDR2 are DFQATT and SNEGSKA (reference sequence). The CDR3 length is 14 residues. V trimming: 3 bases; J trimming: 0 bases; junction bases outside the gene matches: 4. The CDR3 sequence is CSASRTGDQETQYF. The DNA for the CDR3 is TGCAGTGCTAGTAGAACAGGGGACCAAGAGACCCAGTACTTC.

This chain uses TRBV3-1 (or the pseudogene TRBV3-2) with TRBJ2-3; D remains unclear. Trimming took off 4 bases at V and 0 bases at J, with 5 bases between the two ends. Germline V gives CDR1 LGHDT, CDR2 YNNKEL (reference sequence). The CDR3 totals 13 residues. The CDR3 DNA is TGTGCCAGCAGCCCAACTAGCACAGATACGCAGTATTTT. This gives the protein CASSPTSTDTQYF.

The chain combines TRBV19 with TRBJ1-2, with 7 bases identical to TRBD1. Germline values: CDR1 LNHDA, CDR2 SQIVND (reference sequence). The ends lost 4 bases at V and 3 bases at J; junction bases unmatched: 11. This CDR3 is 16 amino acids long. CDR3 residues: CASSRTTGVPHYGYTF. CDR3 sequence (DNA): TGTGCCAGTAGTAGGACTACAGGGGTTCCTCACTATGGCTACACCTTC.

The chain links TRBV18 to TRBJ1-3; 9 bases map to TRBD1. CDR1 KGHSH and CDR2 LQKENI come from the germline V gene. The CDR3 runs to 18 residues. The V gene end was trimmed by 0 bases and the J gene end by 4 bases; junction bases not matched to a gene: 10. CDR3 DNA: TGTGCCAGCTCACCACCCCCGGACAGGGGTGCACGCGGAAACACCATATATTTT. Translated, it gives CASSPPPDRGARGNTIYF.

This chain links TRBV18 with TRBJ2-7; possible D gene TRBD1, 5 bases. The germline V and J ends were trimmed by 3 bases and 7 bases, with 16 bases remaining between them. CDR1 and CDR2 from the germline V gene are KGHSH and LQKENI. The CDR3 loop spans 14 amino acids. This CDR3 reads CASSPSRQGSEQYF. DNA of the CDR3: TGTGCCAGCTCACCGTCACGGCAGGGTTCGGAGCAGTACTTC. The whole variable domain, filled in from reference TRBV18 and TRBJ2-7, reads NAGVMQNPRHLVRRRGQEARLRCSPMKGHSHVYWYRQLPEEGLKFMVYLQKENIIDESGMPKERFSAEFPKEGPSILRIQQVVRGDSAAYFCASSPSRQGSEQYFGPGTRLTVT.

This chain connects TRBV15 to TRBJ2-7; D remains unclear. The CDR3 length is 11 residues. The germline CDR1 and CDR2 sequences are LNHNV and YYDKDF (reference sequence). V lost 1 base and J lost 8, with 6 bases in between. Here the CDR3 DNA reads TGTGCCACCAGCAGAGCTAATCAGCAGTACTTC. Amino acids: CATSRANQQYF.

DNA of the CDR3: TGTGCCAGCAGCGCCCCACTAGCGGGGGGAACAGATACGCAGTATTTT. Protein: CASSAPLAGGTDTQYF. The V call is TRBV2, the J call TRBJ2-3; 12 nucleotides match TRBD2. Germline lookup yields CDR1 SNHLY and CDR2 FYNNEI. The CDR3 is 16 residues long. V trimming: 6 bases; J trimming: 3 bases; junction bases outside the gene matches: 7.

The chain has TRBV7-9 and TRBJ1-2; maybe TRBD1 (5 bases). This CDR3 spans 14 amino acids. The germline CDR1 and CDR2 sequences are SEHNR and FQNEAQ (reference sequence). V was pared by 4 bases and J by 4 bases, with 13 bases between. CDR3 in DNA: TGTGCCAGCAGCTCGGGCCAGGGTAGCTATGGCTACACCTTC. Translated: CASSSGQGSYGYTF.

The chain joins TRBV5-6 to TRBJ1-2; tentatively, D is TRBD1 (6 bases). The CDR3 has 12 residues. V was pared by 4 bases and J by 14 bases, with 18 bases between. The V gene's germline CDR1 is SGHDT and CDR2 YYEEEE. CDR3 sequence: CASSRFPQGMTF. The CDR3 DNA sequence: TGTGCCAGCAGCCGATTCCCGCAGGGGATGACCTTC.

The rearrangement links TRBV29-1 to TRBJ1-2; the match to TRBD1 covers 7 bases. This CDR3 spans 15 amino acids. Trimming cost V 7 bases and J 0 bases; bases outside gene matches: 11. Germline CDR1 reads SQVTM; CDR2 reads ANQGSEA. The CDR3 region is CSASVPGQSNYGYTF. The CDR3 coding sequence is TGCAGCGCCAGTGTCCCGGGACAGTCTAACTATGGCTACACCTTC.

The sample holds one count of this clone. This chain uses TRBV28 with TRBJ1-2; 9 positions match TRBD1. The CDR3 is made up of 18 amino acids. The germline CDR1 and CDR2 sequences are MDHEN and SYDVKM. The junction had 16 bases not matched to a gene; V was cut back by 4 bases and J by 4 bases. The CDR3 loop reads CASSSQGASGFRIYGYTF. CDR3 DNA: TGTGCCAGCAGTTCACAGGGGGCGTCGGGATTTCGGATCTATGGCTACACCTTC.

The chain uses TRBV28 and TRBJ2-7, with 7 bases aligning to TRBD1. V lost 7 bases, J lost 7 bases, and 7 bases stayed unmatched. From germline, CDR1 is MDHEN and CDR2 SYDVKM. The CDR3 has 12 residues. The CDR3 nucleotides read TGTGCCAGCAATCGACCGACAGGGGAGCAGTACTTC. Translation: CASNRPTGEQYF.

DNA for the CDR3: TGTGCCAGCAGCTTAGGAGGCGGGATCCCACCCTACGAGCAGTACTTC. This codes for CASSLGGGIPPYEQYF. The V and J genes are TRBV7-2 and TRBJ2-7; tentatively, D is TRBD2 (6 bases). Trimming stripped 1 base from V and 2 bases from J, with 15 bases between. Germline CDR1 reads SGHTA; CDR2 reads FQGNSA. The CDR3 covers 16 residues.

This chain joins TRBV5-1 and TRBJ2-2; D remains ambiguous. V was pared by 0 bases and J by 4 bases, with 10 bases between. The CDR3 has 15 residues. Germline values: CDR1 SGHRS, CDR2 YFSETQ. The chain's CDR3 is CASSLGGSPTGELFF. The CDR3 DNA follows: TGCGCCAGCAGCTTGGGAGGCAGCCCCACCGGGGAGCTGTTTTTT.

The rearrangement joins TRBV3-1 (or the pseudogene TRBV3-2) to TRBJ2-1; D possibly corresponds to TRBD1 (5 bases). The CDR3 runs 14 residues. Germline-derived CDR1 and CDR2 are LGHDT and YNNKEL (reference sequence). V was clipped by 0 bases and J by 9 bases, with 12 bases between them. CDR3 region: CASSQDRTMGEQFF. The CDR3, as DNA: TGTGCCAGCAGCCAAGATAGGACAATGGGTGAGCAGTTCTTC.

The chain employs TRBV24-1 and TRBJ1-5, with D possibly matching TRBD1 (5 bases). The CDR3 spans 15 residues. Trimming stripped 7 bases from V and 6 bases from J, with 18 bases between. Germline V gives CDR1 KGHDR, CDR2 SFDVKD. CDR3 protein: CATRQDGTPGQPQHF. The DNA of the CDR3 is TGTGCCACCAGGCAAGACGGGACTCCCGGTCAGCCCCAGCATTTT.

The genes are TRBV6-5 and TRBJ2-7; 8 positions match TRBD1. The germline V gene has CDR1 MNHEY and CDR2 SVGAGI. Trimming cost V 6 bases and J 6 bases; bases outside gene matches: 10. There are 14 residues in the CDR3. CDR3 bases: TGTGCCAGCAGCCGGGGCAGGGGGCAGCGCGAGCAGTACTTC. It translates to CASSRGRGQREQYF.